One and the same sample provided the 10 T cell receptor beta chains below, sequenced in a study of blood T cell repertoires in COVID-19. Using immunoSEQ multiplex PCR, the repertoire was profiled, and TCRdb retains in-frame clones only, with some absent. In the table there are roughly 340,000 clones, over 75% of which are singletons. Source material: PBMCs or T cells enriched from blood (not recorded which). These receptors originate from a middle-aged man in a cohort exposed to, infected with or recovered from COVID-19 (not recorded which).

The chain is built from TRBV19 and TRBJ1-4; no clear D gene. With 6 bases removed from V and 8 bases from J, the gap between germline ends came to 22 bases. CDR1 is LNHDA, CDR2 SQIVND, per germline (reference sequence). The CDR3 sequence is 16 residues long. The CDR3 bases are TGTGCCAGTAGCATCCCACGGGAGGCCGGGAGGGAAAAACTGTTTTTT. Its protein is CASSIPREAGREKLFF. Complete variable domain (other parts from reference TRBV19 and TRBJ1-4): DGGITQSPKYLFRKEGQNVTLSCEQNLNHDAMYWYRQDPGQGLRLIYYSQIVNDFQKGDIAEGYSVSREKKESFPLTVTSAQKNPTAFYLCASSIPREAGREKLFFGSGTQLSVL.

This chain connects TRBV7-2 to TRBJ2-1, with 10 nucleotides matching TRBD2. J was trimmed by 2 bases and V by 5 bases; bases with no gene match: 9. CDR3 length: 17 amino acids. CDR1 and CDR2 (germline): SGHTA, FQGNSA. The CDR3 loop is CASSPARTSGPYNEQFF. The DNA of the CDR3 is TGTGCCAGCAGCCCCGCACGGACTAGCGGACCCTACAATGAGCAGTTCTTC. Based on the CDR3 plus reference TRBV7-2 and TRBJ2-1, the full variable domain is GAGVSQSPSNKVTEKGKDVELRCDPISGHTALYWYRQSLGQGLEFLIYFQGNSAPDKSGLPSDRFSAERTGGSVSTLTIQRTQQEDSAVYLCASSPARTSGPYNEQFFGPGTRLTVL.

The V gene is TRBV28, the J gene TRBJ1-1; D gene unclear. V was trimmed by 5 bases and J by 0 bases, leaving 13 bases between them. Per germline, CDR1 MDHEN and CDR2 SYDVKM. The CDR3 contains 15 residues. The CDR3 nucleotides read TGTGCCAGCAGTCCCTCTACCGATATGAACACTGAAGCTTTCTTT. This gives the protein CASSPSTDMNTEAFF. The whole variable domain, remainder taken from reference TRBV28 and TRBJ1-1, is DVKVTQSSRYLVKRTGEKVFLECVQDMDHENMFWYRQDPGLGLRLIYFSYDVKMKEKGDIPEGYSVSREKKERFSLILESASTNQTSMYLCASSPSTDMNTEAFFGQGTRLTVV.

V gene TRBV2 combines with J gene TRBJ2-6; 7 bases align to TRBD1. Germline V gene sequence: CDR1 SNHLY, CDR2 FYNNEI. This CDR3 has 17 residues. V lost 6 bases, J lost 2 bases, and 10 bases stayed unmatched. CDR3 sequence: CASSPGTVVTGANVLTF. DNA for the CDR3: TGTGCCAGCAGCCCCGGGACAGTGGTAACTGGGGCCAACGTCCTGACTTTC.

The chain combines TRBV7-2 with TRBJ2-7, with TRBD2 identical over 8 bases. The CDR3 extends over 13 amino acids. Germline CDR1 reads SGHTA; CDR2 reads FQGNSA. Germline trimming cut 7 bases from V and 7 bases from J; bases unmatched to any gene: 9. CDR3: CASIAAGVVEQYF. DNA of the CDR3: TGTGCCAGCATCGCAGCGGGAGTTGTTGAGCAGTACTTC.

With regard to this clone: One junction end disagrees with the germline gene, perhaps due to a read error. V is TRBV27 and J is TRBJ2-5; possible D gene TRBD1, 6 bases. Germline V gene sequence: CDR1 MNHEY, CDR2 SMNVEV (reference sequence). This CDR3 has 16 residues. The CDR3 DNA sequence: TGTGCCAGCAGTTTCTCCCGTGGGACATACCAAAAGACCCAGTACTTC. Its protein product is CASSFSRGTYQKTQYF.

The table lists this clone with a count of one. The gene calls are TRBV18 and TRBJ2-2, with 8 bases that match TRBD1. The trim removed 2 bases at V and 2 bases at J, leaving 4 bases unmatched. Germline V gene data show CDR1 as KGHSH and CDR2 as LQKENI. The CDR3 has 16 amino acids. The CDR3 DNA reads as TGTGCCAGCTCACCAGCGCAGGGGGCTAACACCGGGGAGCTGTTTTTT. As protein: CASSPAQGANTGELFF.

A single count supports this clone. The V and J genes are TRBV28 and TRBJ2-2; 9 bases are a match to TRBD2. Germline V gives CDR1 MDHEN, CDR2 SYDVKM. Trimming cost V 4 bases and J 6 bases; bases outside gene matches: 9. This CDR3 region has 16 residues. DNA of the CDR3: TGTGCCAGCAGTTCGCCGGGACTAGCCATAGCCGGGGAGCTGTTTTTT. Translated, it gives CASSSPGLAIAGELFF.

The rearrangement uses TRBV10-3 and TRBJ2-3; weak D call: TRBD1 (6 bases). The CDR3 contains 15 residues. CDR1 ENHRY and CDR2 SYGVKD come from the germline V gene. The V end was cut by 2 bases, the J end by 7 bases, with 16 bases between. CDR3: CAISEAPEGGNTQYF. The CDR3 DNA sequence: TGTGCCATCAGTGAGGCACCCGAAGGGGGAAATACGCAGTATTTT.

The V and J genes are TRBV7-8 and TRBJ2-1; the D gene is possibly TRBD2 (6 bases). The length of the CDR3 is 13 residues. The V gene lost 5 bases and the J gene lost 6 bases, with 11 bases spanning the gap. CDR1 SGHVS and CDR2 FQNEAQ come from the germline V gene. DNA of the CDR3: TGTGCCAGCAGCCGGGGACTTCTCAATGAGCAGTTCTTC. It codes for CASSRGLLNEQFF.